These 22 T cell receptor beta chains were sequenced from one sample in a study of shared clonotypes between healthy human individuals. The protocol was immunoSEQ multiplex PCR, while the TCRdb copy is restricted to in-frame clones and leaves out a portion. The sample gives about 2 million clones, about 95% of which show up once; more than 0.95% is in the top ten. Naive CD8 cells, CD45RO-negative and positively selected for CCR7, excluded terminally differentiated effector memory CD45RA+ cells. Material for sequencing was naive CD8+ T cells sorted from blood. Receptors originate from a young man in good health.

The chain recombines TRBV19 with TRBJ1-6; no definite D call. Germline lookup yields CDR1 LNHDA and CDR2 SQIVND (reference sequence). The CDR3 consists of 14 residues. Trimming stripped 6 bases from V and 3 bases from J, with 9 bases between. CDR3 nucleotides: TGTGCCAGTAGACCGCCGGTCTATAATTCACCCCTCCACTTT. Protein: CASRPPVYNSPLHF.

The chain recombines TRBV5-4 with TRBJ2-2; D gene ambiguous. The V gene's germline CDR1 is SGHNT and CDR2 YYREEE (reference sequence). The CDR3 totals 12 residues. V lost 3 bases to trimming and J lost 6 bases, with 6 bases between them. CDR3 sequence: CASSWQSGELFF. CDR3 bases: TGTGCCAGCAGCTGGCAATCCGGGGAGCTGTTTTTT.

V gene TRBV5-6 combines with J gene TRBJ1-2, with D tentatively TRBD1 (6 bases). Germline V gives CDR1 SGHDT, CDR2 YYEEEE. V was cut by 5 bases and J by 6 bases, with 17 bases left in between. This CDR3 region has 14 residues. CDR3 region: CASRNAWGADGYTF. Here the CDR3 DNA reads TGTGCCAGCAGGAACGCTTGGGGGGCTGATGGCTACACCTTC.

The CDR3 coding sequence is TGTGCCAGCAGTGAGTTGGTCAGGGTGGCGGACACCATATATTTT. Its protein is CASSELVRVADTIYF. The rearrangement links TRBV6-1 to TRBJ1-3, with a weak D call TRBD1 (5 bases). CDR1 is MNHNS and CDR2 is SASEGT in the germline V gene. The CDR3 runs to 15 residues. Trimming took off 3 bases at V and 8 bases at J, with 17 bases between the two ends.

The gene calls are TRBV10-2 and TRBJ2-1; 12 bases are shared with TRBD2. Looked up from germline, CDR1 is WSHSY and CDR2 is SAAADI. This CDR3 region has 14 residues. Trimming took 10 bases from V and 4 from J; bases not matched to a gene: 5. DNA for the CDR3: TGCGCCACCTCCACTAGCGGGGGGTACAATGAGCAGTTCTTC. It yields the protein CATSTSGGYNEQFF.

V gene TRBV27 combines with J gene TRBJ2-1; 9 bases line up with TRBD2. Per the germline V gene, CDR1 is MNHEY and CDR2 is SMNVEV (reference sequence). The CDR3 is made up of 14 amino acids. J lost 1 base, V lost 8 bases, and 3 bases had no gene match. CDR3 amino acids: CASAAGGSYNEQFF. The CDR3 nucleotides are TGTGCCAGCGCAGCGGGAGGTTCCTACAATGAGCAGTTCTTC.

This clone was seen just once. In DNA, the CDR3 is TGTGCCAGCAGCTTAACAGGAACAGGGAAGGTTCGCTACGAGCAGTACTTC. Protein product: CASSLTGTGKVRYEQYF. The V and J genes are TRBV7-3 and TRBJ2-5; TRBD1 is a possible D gene (6 bases). The J call may be wrong; the DNA end is better matched by TRBJ2-7. This CDR3 is 17 amino acids long. CDR1 and CDR2 (germline): SGHTA, FQGTGA.

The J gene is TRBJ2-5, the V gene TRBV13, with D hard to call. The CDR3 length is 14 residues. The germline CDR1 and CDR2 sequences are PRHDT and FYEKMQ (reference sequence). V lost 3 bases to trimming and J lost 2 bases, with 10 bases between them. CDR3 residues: CASSFPNGQETQYF. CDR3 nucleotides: TGTGCCAGCAGCTTCCCCAATGGTCAAGAGACCCAGTACTTC.

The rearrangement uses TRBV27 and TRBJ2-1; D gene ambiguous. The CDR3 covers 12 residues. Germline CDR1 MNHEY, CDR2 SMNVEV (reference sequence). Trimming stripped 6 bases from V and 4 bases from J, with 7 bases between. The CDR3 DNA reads TGTGCCAGCAGAAACGGGTACAATGAGCAGTTCTTC. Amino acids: CASRNGYNEQFF.

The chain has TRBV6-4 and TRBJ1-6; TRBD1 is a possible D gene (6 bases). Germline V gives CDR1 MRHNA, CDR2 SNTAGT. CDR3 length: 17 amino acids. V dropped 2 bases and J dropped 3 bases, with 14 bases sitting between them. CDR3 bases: TGTGCCAGCAGTGACGACACGAGGGGGTTCTATAATTCACCCCTCCACTTT. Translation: CASSDDTRGFYNSPLHF.

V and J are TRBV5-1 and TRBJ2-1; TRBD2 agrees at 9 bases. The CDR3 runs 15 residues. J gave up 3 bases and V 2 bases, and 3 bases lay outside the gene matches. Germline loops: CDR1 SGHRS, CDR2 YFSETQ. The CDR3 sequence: CASSFSGRLYNEQFF. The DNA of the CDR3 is TGCGCCAGCAGCTTTAGCGGGAGACTCTACAATGAGCAGTTCTTC.

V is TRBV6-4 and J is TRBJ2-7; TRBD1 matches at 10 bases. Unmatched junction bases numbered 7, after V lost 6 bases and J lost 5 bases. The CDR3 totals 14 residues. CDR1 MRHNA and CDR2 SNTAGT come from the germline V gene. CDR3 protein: CASRPGQGLDEQYF. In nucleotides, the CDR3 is TGTGCCAGCAGGCCGGGACAGGGGTTGGACGAGCAGTACTTC.

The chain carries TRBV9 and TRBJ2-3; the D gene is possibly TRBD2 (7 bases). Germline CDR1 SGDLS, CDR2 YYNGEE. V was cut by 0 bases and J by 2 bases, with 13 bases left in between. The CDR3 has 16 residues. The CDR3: CASSVVGGGATDTQYF. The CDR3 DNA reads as TGTGCCAGCAGCGTAGTCGGAGGGGGGGCCACAGATACGCAGTATTTT.

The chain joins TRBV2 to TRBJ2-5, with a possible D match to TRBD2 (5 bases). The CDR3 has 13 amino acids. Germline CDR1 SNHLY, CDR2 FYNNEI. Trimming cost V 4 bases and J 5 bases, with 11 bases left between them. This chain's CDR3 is CASSAEVGETQYF. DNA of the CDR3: TGTGCCAGCAGTGCGGAGGTTGGGGAGACCCAGTACTTC. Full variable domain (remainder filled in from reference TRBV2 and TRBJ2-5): EPEVTQTPSHQVTQMGQEVILRCVPISNHLYFYWYRQILGQKVEFLVSFYNNEISEKSEIFDDQFSVERPDGSNFTLKIRSTKLEDSAMYFCASSAEVGETQYFGPGTRLLVL.

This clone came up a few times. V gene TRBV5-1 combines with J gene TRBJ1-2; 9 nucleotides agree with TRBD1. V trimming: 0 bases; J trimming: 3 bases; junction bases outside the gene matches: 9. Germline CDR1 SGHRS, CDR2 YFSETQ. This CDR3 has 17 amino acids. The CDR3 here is CASSLVAPGQGDYGYTF. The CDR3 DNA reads TGCGCCAGCAGCTTGGTCGCACCGGGACAGGGCGACTATGGCTACACCTTC.

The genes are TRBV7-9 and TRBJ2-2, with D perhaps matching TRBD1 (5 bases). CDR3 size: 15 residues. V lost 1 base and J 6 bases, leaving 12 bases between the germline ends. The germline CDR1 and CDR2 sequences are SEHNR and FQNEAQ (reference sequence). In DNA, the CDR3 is TGTGCCAGCAGCTTAGGCCCAGGGTGGCCCGGGGAGCTGTTTTTT. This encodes CASSLGPGWPGELFF.

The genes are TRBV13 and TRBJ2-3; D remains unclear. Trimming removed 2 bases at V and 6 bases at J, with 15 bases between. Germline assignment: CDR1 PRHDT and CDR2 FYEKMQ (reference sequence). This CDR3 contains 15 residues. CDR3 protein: CASSLWMAASDTQYF. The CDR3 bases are TGTGCCAGCAGCTTATGGATGGCGGCTTCGGATACGCAGTATTTT.

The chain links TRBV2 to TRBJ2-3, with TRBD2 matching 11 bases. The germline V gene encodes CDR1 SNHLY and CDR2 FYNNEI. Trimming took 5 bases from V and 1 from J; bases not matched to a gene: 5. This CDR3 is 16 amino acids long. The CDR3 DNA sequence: TGTGCCAGCAGTTTAGCGGGGGGGCCGGGCACAGATACGCAGTATTTT. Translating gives CASSLAGGPGTDTQYF.

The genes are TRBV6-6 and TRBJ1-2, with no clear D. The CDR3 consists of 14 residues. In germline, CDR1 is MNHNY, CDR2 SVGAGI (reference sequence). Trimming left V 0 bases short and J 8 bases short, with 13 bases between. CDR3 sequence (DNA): TGTGCCAGCAGTTACTCGATCGCGAATGGCGGCTACACCTTC. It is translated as CASSYSIANGGYTF.

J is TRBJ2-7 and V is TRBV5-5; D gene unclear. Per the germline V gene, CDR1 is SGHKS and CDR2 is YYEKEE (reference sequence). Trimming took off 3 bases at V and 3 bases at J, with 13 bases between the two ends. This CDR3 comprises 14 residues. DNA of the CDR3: TGTGCCAGCAGCTGGATTATTGGGGTCTACGAGCAGTACTTC. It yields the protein CASSWIIGVYEQYF.

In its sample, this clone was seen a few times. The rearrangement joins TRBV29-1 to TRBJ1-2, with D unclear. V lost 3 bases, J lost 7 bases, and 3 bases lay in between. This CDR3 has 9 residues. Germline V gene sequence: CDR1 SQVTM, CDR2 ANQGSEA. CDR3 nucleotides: TGCAGCGTTGAGGGTGGCTACACCTTC. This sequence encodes CSVEGGYTF.

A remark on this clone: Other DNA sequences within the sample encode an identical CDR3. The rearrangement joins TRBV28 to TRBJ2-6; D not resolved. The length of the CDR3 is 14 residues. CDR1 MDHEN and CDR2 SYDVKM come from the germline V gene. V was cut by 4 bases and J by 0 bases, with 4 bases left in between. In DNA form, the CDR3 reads TGTGCCAGCAGTTCAGGCTCTGGGGCCAACGTCCTGACTTTC. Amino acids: CASSSGSGANVLTF.